This TCR beta chain was recorded in a study of cytomegalovirus exposure and HLA in healthy donors. V lost 4 bases and J lost 5; bases outside the gene matches: 5. The length of the CDR3 is 15 residues. Germline V gene data show CDR1 as KGHSH and CDR2 as LQKENI. The PCR ran on 60 Vbeta and 13 Jbeta primers. Method: immunoSEQ multiplex PCR; TCRdb's copy keeps in-frame clones and lacks some. The repertoire includes some 140,000 clones, 79% of them detected once, and roughly 1.1% sits in the top ten. Study findings and constraints: In a later analysis, HLA-associated TCR beta chains were more clonally expanded than equally common others. Some V segments could not be told apart, so they were left out, TRBV6-2 and TRBV6-3 among them. Earlier analysis found most TCR beta V segments productive about 90% or about 30% of the time. The classifier, whose performance was assessed in both the original and validation cohorts, reportedly diagnosed cytomegalovirus status with high specificity and sensitivity.

Concerning this clone: Its matching antigen is unknown.

V gene TRBV18 combines with J gene TRBJ1-1; 12 bases match TRBD1. Material: PBMCs. This sequence originates from a male donor in good health and CMV-seronegative. CDR3 sequence reads: CASSLGTGGLTEAFF. The CDR3 nucleotides read TGTGCCAGCTCACTCGGGACAGGGGGCTTGACTGAAGCTTTCTTT.